This T cell receptor (beta chain) was recovered during a study of memory CD4+ T cells and cytomegalovirus serostatus. At the level of the study: Donors were healthy Belgian adults, some 10 CMV seropositive and about 24 seronegative. Overall study results and limits: Of 150 to 200 reported CMV TCRbeta sequences, about 67 were found in memory CD4+ repertoires.

In the original processing: Out-of-frame sequences were removed, leaving 2,000,000 or so distinct TCRbeta sequences. TCRdb's copy holds only in-frame clones and misses some; the assay was immunoSEQ multiplex PCR. V, J and clone size reflect that table, while D and trimming were determined from the DNA. The table records some 41,000 clones, about 82% of them present only once. Germline loops: CDR1 LGHNA, CDR2 YNFKEQ. This CDR3 contains 13 residues. The sort gate was single viable CD3+CD4+CD8-CD45RO+ cells for memory CD4+ T cells. Positive selection with CD4 microbeads enriched total CD4+ T cells. A remark on this clone: What it recognizes is unknown. Germline is not matched at one junction end, which may reflect a read error.

The chain carries TRBV4-2 and TRBJ2-3; D unclear. The clonotype originates from an adult in good health and CMV-seronegative. Sample: memory CD4+ T cells from blood. The CDR3 loop is CANSQDRVSTQYF. The CDR3, as DNA: TGTGCCAACAGCCAAGATCGGGTCAGTACGCAGTATTTT.